The rows below give T cell receptor beta chains drawn from one sample of a study of shared clonotypes between healthy human individuals. The table came from immunoSEQ multiplex PCR; TCRdb's copy has only in-frame clones and leaves some out. The sample shows about 2.4 million clones, around 94% of them seen only once. Sequencing was performed on naive CD4+ T cells sorted from blood. These receptor sequences come from a man between 18 and 29 years old in good health. The CDR3 runs from the conserved cysteine through the conserved F or W. D genes are given only for firm matches. For some rows the clone size is stated as once, few or many, or as a class when expanded; others skip it.

>15|once|TRBJ1-2|.|TRBV5-1
TGCGCCAGCAGCCCGATATCTCAGGGCTCCTATGGCTACACCTTC
CASSPISQGSYGYTF
>15|.|TRBJ2-6|.|TRBV7-2
TGTGCCAGCAGCAAAACAGCTTCTGGGGCCAACGTCCTGACTTTC
CASSKTASGANVLTF
>14|few|TRBJ2-7|.|TRBV6-5
TGTGCCAGCAGTTACGTGGGGGGACCCTACGAGCAGTACTTC
CASSYVGGPYEQYF
>14|.|TRBJ2-7|.|TRBV7-9
TGTGCCAGCAGCTCCGAGAAAGTTCCCTACGAGCAGTACTTC
CASSSEKVPYEQYF
>15|.|TRBJ1-3|TRBD1|TRBV28
TGTGCCAGCAGTTTAGGACAGGCCAAGGGGGACACCATATATTTT
CASSLGQAKGDTIYF
>15|.|TRBJ1-6|.|TRBV28
TGTGCCAGCAGCCCGTCTCCAGGGTTGAATTCACCCCTCCACTTT
CASSPSPGLNSPLHF
>15|.|TRBJ1-3|TRBD1|TRBV5-1
TGCGCCAGCAGGATTGAGGGGGCGTCGGGAAACACCATATATTTT
CASRIEGASGNTIYF
>17|.|TRBJ2-3|TRBD2|TRBV9
TGTGCCAGCAGCGTCGGGACTAGCGGGAGGGGCGCAGATACGCAGTATTTT
CASSVGTSGRGADTQYF
>15|.|TRBJ1-2|TRBD1|TRBV19
TGTGCCAGTAGGCCACAGGGGGCGCAAAACTATGGCTACACCTTC
CASRPQGAQNYGYTF
>17|.|TRBJ2-2|TRBD2|TRBV5-4
TGTGCCAGCAGCCCGGCGGGGGGCCTAATGAACACCGGGGAGCTGTTTTTT
CASSPAGGLMNTGELFF
>15|.|TRBJ2-1|TRBD2|TRBV5-6
TGTGCCAGCAGCTGGAGCGGGACTATAGCTTATGAGCAGTTCTTC
CASSWSGTIAYEQFF
>17|once|TRBJ2-5|TRBD2|TRBV4-1
TGCGCCAGCAGCCAAGGGACTAGCGGGAGGGGTCAAGAGACCCAGTACTTC
CASSQGTSGRGQETQYF
>16|.|TRBJ2-2|TRBD1|TRBV9
TGTGCCAGCAGCGTCGCAGGGGGCCGGAGCACCGGGGAGCTGTTTTTT
CASSVAGGRSTGELFF
>13|.|TRBJ1-1|.|TRBV4-1
TGCGCCAGCAGCCAAGTTAACCCTTTCGCAGCTTTCTTT
CASSQVNPFAAFF
>17|.|TRBJ2-2|.|TRBV28
TGTGCCAGCAGTTTACAGCCCCGGGTGATGGTCACCGGGGAGCTGTTTTTT
CASSLQPRVMVTGELFF
>17|.|TRBJ1-3|TRBD1|TRBV15
TGTGCCACCAGCAGGCAGACAGGGGCTAGGGCTGGAAACACCATATATTTT
CATSRQTGARAGNTIYF
>11|.|TRBJ2-7|.|TRBV6-6
TGTGCCAGCAGTCAAAACTACGAGCAGTACTTC
CASSQNYEQYF
>13|once|TRBJ1-2|.|TRBV6-5
TGTGCCAGCACTCTCGGGGTGCACTATGGCTACACCTTC
CASTLGVHYGYTF
>13|once|TRBJ2-5|.|TRBV21-1
TGTGCCAGCAGCACAAAGTACCAAGAGACCCAGTACTTC
CASSTKYQETQYF
>16|few|TRBJ2-2|.|TRBV28
TGTGCCAGCAGTTTGAATCTCCTGGGATTGACCGGGGAGCTGTTTTTT
CASSLNLLGLTGELFF
>13|.|TRBJ2-2|.|TRBV2
TGTGCCAGCAGTGAACAGGGCGCCGGGGAGCTGTTTTTT
CASSEQGAGELFF
>14|.|TRBJ2-7|TRBD1|TRBV28
TGTGCCAGCAGTCCGAGCCGGGACAGCTACGAGCAGTACTTC
CASSPSRDSYEQYF
>18|.|TRBJ2-5|TRBD2|TRBV7-8
TGTGCCAGCAGCCAACCTTGGGGCCGGGAGGGGGACCAAGAGACCCAGTACTTC
CASSQPWGREGDQETQYF
>15|.|TRBJ2-7|TRBD1|TRBV5-4
TGTGCCAGCAGCTTGTGGACAGGGGCGCAGTCCGAGCAGTACTTC
CASSLWTGAQSEQYF
>15|.|TRBJ2-3|.|TRBV5-1
TGCGCCAGCAGCTTGGAGGACAGCTACACAGATACGCAGTATTTT
CASSLEDSYTDTQYF
>14|.|TRBJ1-5|.|TRBV7-2
TGTGCCAGCAGCCGCCCAGGGTCCTTTCAGCCCCAGCATTTT
CASSRPGSFQPQHF
>15|.|TRBJ2-7|TRBD2|TRBV5-6
TGTGCCAGCAGCTTGACTGCGGGAGGGTACTACGAGCAGTACTTC
CASSLTAGGYYEQYF
>14|.|TRBJ2-7|.|TRBV5-5
TGTGCCAGCAGCTCGACAGCACATCCCTACGAGCAGTACTTC
CASSSTAHPYEQYF
>16|.|TRBJ2-7|TRBD1|TRBV9
TGTGCCAGCAGCGTCGGACCAACGGGACAGGGGGTCGAGCAGTACTTC
CASSVGPTGQGVEQYF
>14|.|TRBJ2-3|.|TRBV7-2
TGTGCCAGCAGCTTAGGCTGGGGGTCAGATACGCAGTATTTT
CASSLGWGSDTQYF
>13|.|TRBJ1-4|.|TRBV5-1
TGCGCCAGCAGCTTGGAATCAGCCGGAAAACTGTTTTTT
CASSLESAGKLFF
>18|.|TRBJ2-1|TRBD2|TRBV4-3
TGCGCCAGCAGCCAAGCCCGTGGACTAGCGGGTACCTACAATGAGCAGTTCTTC
CASSQARGLAGTYNEQFF
>14|few|TRBJ1-1|TRBD1|TRBV18
TGTGCCAGCTCACTCGGACAGGGGAACACTGAAGCTTTCTTT
CASSLGQGNTEAFF
>13|.|TRBJ2-1|.|TRBV5-1
TGCGCCAGCAGCTCCGATCGCCCCAATGAGCAGTTCTTC
CASSSDRPNEQFF
>14|.|TRBJ2-1|TRBD2|TRBV10-1
TGCGCCAGCAAACACGGGACTAACTACAATGAGCAGTTCTTC
CASKHGTNYNEQFF
>11|.|TRBJ2-1|.|TRBV20-1
TGCAGTGCTAATCAGGCCAATGAGCAGTTCTTC
CSANQANEQFF